This note documents a single T cell receptor beta chain sequence. This record comes from a study of shared clonotypes between healthy human individuals. Original methodology: For the immunoSEQ data, sequences were junction-only without quality scores, so filtering differed. Measured with immunoSEQ multiplex PCR; TCRdb has only the in-frame clones, and not every one. The V and J calls and clone size come from that table; D and trimming were worked out from the DNA. Of roughly 300,000 clones in the sample, around 87% were seen once. This TCR came from a young man in good health. The sample consisted of memory CD8+ T cells sorted from blood. Subset defined: CD45RO+ cells pooled with CCR7-negative TemRA cells.

The CDR3 coding sequence is TGTGCCAGCAGCTTAACGTTCTGGTCACATAACACCGGGGAGCTGTTTTTT. Protein sequence: CASSLTFWSHNTGELFF. The rearrangement joins TRBV7-3 to TRBJ2-2; D ambiguous. The CDR3 loop spans 17 amino acids. CDR1 and CDR2 from the germline V gene are SGHTA and FQGTGA. Trimming removed 0 bases from V and 2 bases from J, with 13 bases in between.